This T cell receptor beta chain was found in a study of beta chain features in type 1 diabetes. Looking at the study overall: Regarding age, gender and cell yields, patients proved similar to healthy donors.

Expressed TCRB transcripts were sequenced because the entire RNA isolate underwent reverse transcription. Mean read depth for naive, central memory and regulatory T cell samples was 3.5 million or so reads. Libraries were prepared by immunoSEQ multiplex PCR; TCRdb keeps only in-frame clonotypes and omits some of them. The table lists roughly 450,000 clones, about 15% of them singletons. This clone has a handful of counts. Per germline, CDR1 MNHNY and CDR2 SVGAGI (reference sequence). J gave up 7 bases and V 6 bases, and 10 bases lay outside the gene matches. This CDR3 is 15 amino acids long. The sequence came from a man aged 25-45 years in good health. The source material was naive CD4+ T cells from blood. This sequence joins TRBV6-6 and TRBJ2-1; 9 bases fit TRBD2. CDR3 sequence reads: CASRYTLAGSNEQFF. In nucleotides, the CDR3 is TGTGCCAGCAGATACACACTAGCGGGCTCAAATGAGCAGTTCTTC.